Given below is one T cell receptor (beta chain) in context. The antigen remains undetermined. Assay execution proceeded at the deep level. How the authors handled the data: Junction-only immunoSEQ sequences carried no quality scores, so filtering differed. Clones were read by immunoSEQ multiplex PCR, and TCRdb kept only the in-frame ones, dropping some. That table supplies the V and J calls and clone size; D and trimming were determined from the DNA. The data contain approximately 500,000 clones, about 75% of them singletons. The data were taken from a study of shared clonotypes between healthy human individuals. Study observations and caveats: Owing to a small donor count, the genetic and exposure-history diversity represented was limited.

The sample was PBMCs. This TCR was sampled from a woman aged 40-49 years in good health. Some clones in this sample may be carry-over from other donors' samples.

The DNA of the CDR3 is TGCGCCAGCAGTGATGGACATACGCAGTATTTT. Its protein is CASSDGHTQYF. The chain carries TRBV10-2 and TRBJ2-3; the D is unclear. Germline lookup yields CDR1 WSHSY and CDR2 SAAADI. With 3 bases removed from V and 7 bases from J, the gap between germline ends came to 5 bases. The CDR3 sequence is 11 residues long.